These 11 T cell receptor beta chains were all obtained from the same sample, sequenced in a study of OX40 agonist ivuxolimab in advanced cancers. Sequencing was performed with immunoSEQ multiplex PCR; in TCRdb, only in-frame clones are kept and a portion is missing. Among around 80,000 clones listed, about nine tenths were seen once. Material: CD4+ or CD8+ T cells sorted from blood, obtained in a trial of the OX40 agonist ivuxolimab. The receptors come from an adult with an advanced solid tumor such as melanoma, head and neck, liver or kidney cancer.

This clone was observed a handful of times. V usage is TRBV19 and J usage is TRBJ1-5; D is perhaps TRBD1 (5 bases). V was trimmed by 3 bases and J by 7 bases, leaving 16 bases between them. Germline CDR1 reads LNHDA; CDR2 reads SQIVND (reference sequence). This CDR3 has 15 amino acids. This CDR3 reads CASSIRGPRGQPQHF. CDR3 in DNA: TGTGCCAGTAGTATTAGGGGACCCCGAGGGCAGCCCCAGCATTTT.

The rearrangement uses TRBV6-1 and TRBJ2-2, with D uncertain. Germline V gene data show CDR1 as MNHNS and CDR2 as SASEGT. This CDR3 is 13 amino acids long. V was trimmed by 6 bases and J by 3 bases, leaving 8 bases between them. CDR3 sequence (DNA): TGTGCCAGCAGCCCCCACGACACCGGGGAGCTGTTTTTT. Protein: CASSPHDTGELFF.

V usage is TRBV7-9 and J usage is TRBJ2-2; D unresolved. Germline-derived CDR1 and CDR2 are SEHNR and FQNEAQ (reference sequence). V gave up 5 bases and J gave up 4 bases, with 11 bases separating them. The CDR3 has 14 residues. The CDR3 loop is CASSAMGSTGELFF. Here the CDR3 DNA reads TGTGCCAGCAGCGCAATGGGGTCCACCGGGGAGCTGTTTTTT. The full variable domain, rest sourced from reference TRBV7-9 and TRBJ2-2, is DTGVSQNPRHKITKRGQNVTFRCDPISEHNRLYWYRQTLGQGPEFLTYFQNEAQLEKSRLLSDRFSAERPKGSFSTLEIQRTEQGDSAMYLCASSAMGSTGELFFGEGSRLTVL.

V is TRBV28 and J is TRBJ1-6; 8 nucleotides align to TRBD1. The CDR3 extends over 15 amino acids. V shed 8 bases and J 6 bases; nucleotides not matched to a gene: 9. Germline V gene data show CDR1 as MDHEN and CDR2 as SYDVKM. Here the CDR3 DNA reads TGTGCCAGCGGTCCGACAGGGGCGGGTAATTCACCCCTCCACTTT. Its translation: CASGPTGAGNSPLHF. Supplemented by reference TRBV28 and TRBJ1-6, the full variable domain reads DVKVTQSSRYLVKRTGEKVFLECVQDMDHENMFWYRQDPGLGLRLIYFSYDVKMKEKGDIPEGYSVSREKKERFSLILESASTNQTSMYLCASGPTGAGNSPLHFGNGTRLTVT.

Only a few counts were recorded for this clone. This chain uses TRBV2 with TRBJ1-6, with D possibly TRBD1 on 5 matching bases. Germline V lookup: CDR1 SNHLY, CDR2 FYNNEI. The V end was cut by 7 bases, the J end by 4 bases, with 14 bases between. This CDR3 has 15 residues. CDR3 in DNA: TGTGCCAGCAACACCGGCGGGGGATATAATTCACCCCTCCACTTT. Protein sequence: CASNTGGGYNSPLHF.

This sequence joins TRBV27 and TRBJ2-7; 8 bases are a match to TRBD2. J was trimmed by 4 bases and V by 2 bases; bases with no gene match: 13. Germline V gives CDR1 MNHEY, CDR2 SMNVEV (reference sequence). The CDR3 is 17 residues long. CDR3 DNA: TGTGCCAGCAGTTTAGCAGAGTCGAGTACTAGCGGTTACGAGCAGTACTTC. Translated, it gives CASSLAESSTSGYEQYF.

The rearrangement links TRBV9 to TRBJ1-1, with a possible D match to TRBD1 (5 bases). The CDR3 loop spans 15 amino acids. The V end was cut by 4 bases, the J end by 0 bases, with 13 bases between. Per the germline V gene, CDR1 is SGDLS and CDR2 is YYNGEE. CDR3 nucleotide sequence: TGTGCCAGCAGCCCGCGGGACCGGCTGAACACTGAAGCTTTCTTT. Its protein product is CASSPRDRLNTEAFF.

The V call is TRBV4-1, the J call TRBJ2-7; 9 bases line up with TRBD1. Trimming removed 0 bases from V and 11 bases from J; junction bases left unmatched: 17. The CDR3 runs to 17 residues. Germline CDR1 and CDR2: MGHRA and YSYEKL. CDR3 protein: CASSQDAGTGRSRLEYV. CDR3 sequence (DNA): TGCGCCAGCAGCCAAGATGCCGGGACAGGGAGGTCTAGATTAGAGTACGTC.

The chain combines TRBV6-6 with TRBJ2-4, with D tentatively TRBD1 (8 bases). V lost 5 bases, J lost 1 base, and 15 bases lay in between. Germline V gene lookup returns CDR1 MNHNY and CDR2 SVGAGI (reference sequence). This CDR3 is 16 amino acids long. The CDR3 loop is CASSKTGGVAKNIQYF. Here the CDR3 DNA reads TGTGCCAGCAGTAAAACAGGGGGGGTGGCCAAAAACATTCAGTACTTC.

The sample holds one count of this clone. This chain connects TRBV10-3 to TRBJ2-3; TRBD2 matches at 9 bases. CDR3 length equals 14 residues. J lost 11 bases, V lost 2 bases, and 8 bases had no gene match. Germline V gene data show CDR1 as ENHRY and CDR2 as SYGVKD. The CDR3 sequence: CAISEGPAGGRQYF. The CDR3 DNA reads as TGTGCCATCAGTGAGGGCCCAGCGGGAGGAAGGCAGTATTTT.

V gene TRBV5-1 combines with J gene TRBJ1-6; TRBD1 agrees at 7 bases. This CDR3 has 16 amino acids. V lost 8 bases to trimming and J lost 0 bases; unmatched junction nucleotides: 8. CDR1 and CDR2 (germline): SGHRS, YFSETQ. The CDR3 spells CASKPGQSSYNSPLHF. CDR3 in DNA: TGCGCCAGTAAACCGGGACAGAGCTCCTATAATTCACCCCTCCACTTT.